This entry lists 18 T cell receptor beta chains sequenced from one sample in a study of blood T cell repertoires in COVID-19 (dated by TCRdb to 2020 to 2021). The library was made by the immunoSEQ multiplex PCR assay. What TCRdb holds here is the immuneACCESS table cut down to in-frame rearrangements. Part of the clones is not present; checked against another copy, under half of the missing clones reflect an unresolved V gene, and the others are unexplained. This sample lists 250,000 to 300,000 clones; roughly nine tenths were detected once. The leading ten clones occupy roughly 12% of the sample. Sequencing input: peripheral blood. These TCRs come from a woman in her 30s with COVID-19, enrolled during active disease.

This sequence joins TRBV4-1 and TRBJ2-7; 9 bases align to TRBD1. The V gene end was trimmed by 4 bases and the J gene end by 1 base; junction bases not matched to a gene: 8. This CDR3 comprises 16 residues. The V gene's germline CDR1 is MGHRA and CDR2 YSYEKL. CDR3 DNA: TGCGCCAGCAGCCGTGGCATGGGACAGGGTTCCTACGAGCAGTACTTC. Its translation: CASSRGMGQGSYEQYF.

A single count supports this clone. The chain combines TRBV29-1 with TRBJ2-1; D unresolved. Trimming stripped 2 bases from V and 5 bases from J, with 10 bases between. Germline-derived CDR1 and CDR2 are SQVTM and ANQGSEA. This CDR3 has 13 amino acids. The CDR3 nucleotides are TGCAGCGTTGAAAGAGCTCTCGACAATGAGCAGTTCTTC. Translation gives CSVERALDNEQFF.

The chain uses TRBV2 and TRBJ1-3; D uncertain. With 4 bases removed from V and 2 bases from J, the gap between germline ends came to 9 bases. Germline V gene sequence: CDR1 SNHLY, CDR2 FYNNEI. This CDR3 contains 14 residues. The CDR3: CASSVVITGNTIYF. CDR3 nucleotides: TGTGCCAGCAGTGTTGTTATAACTGGAAACACCATATATTTT.

The rearrangement links TRBV7-6 to TRBJ1-2; possible D gene TRBD1, 6 bases. V was pared by 0 bases and J by 7 bases, with 15 bases between. CDR3 length: 15 residues. Germline values: CDR1 SGHVS, CDR2 FNYEAQ. The CDR3 sequence: CASSLAFRGRSGYTF. CDR3 nucleotides: TGTGCCAGCAGCTTAGCTTTCAGGGGACGCAGTGGCTACACCTTC.

This chain uses TRBV11-2 with TRBJ2-1, with 7 bases lining up with TRBD1. CDR1 SGHAT and CDR2 FQNNGV come from the germline V gene. V was pared by 5 bases and J by 2 bases, with 3 bases of the junction left unmatched. The CDR3 is 14 amino acids. In DNA form, the CDR3 reads TGTGCCAGCAGCCCGGGGACAGCCTACAATGAGCAGTTCTTC. It specifies CASSPGTAYNEQFF.

The rearrangement links TRBV3-1 (or the pseudogene TRBV3-2) to TRBJ2-6; D may be TRBD2 (6 bases). The CDR3 extends over 18 amino acids. V lost 3 bases, J lost 2 bases, and 17 bases lay in between. Germline V gene data show CDR1 as LGHDT and CDR2 as YNNKEL (reference sequence). In DNA, the CDR3 is TGTGCCAGCAGCCATTCACTAGGGGCGGGAACTGGGGCCAACGTCCTGACTTTC. Amino acids: CASSHSLGAGTGANVLTF.

The rearrangement links TRBV7-7 to TRBJ2-5; the match to TRBD1 covers 10 bases. Germline V gene sequence: CDR1 SSHAT, CDR2 FNYEAQ (reference sequence). V was clipped by 6 bases and J by 7 bases; unmatched bases: 11. The CDR3 extends over 15 amino acids. The CDR3 DNA sequence: TGTGCCAGCAGTTTTAACCGGGACAGGGGCGGGACCCAGTACTTC. Its protein is CASSFNRDRGGTQYF.

This sequence joins TRBV7-9 and TRBJ2-4, with D possibly matching TRBD1 (5 bases). With 5 bases removed from V and 8 bases from J, the gap between germline ends came to 16 bases. CDR1 is SEHNR and CDR2 is FQNEAQ in the germline V gene (reference sequence). CDR3 length: 14 residues. The CDR3 region has the DNA TGTGCCAGCAGCCTCGAGACAGTTGTTGACATTCAGTACTTC. Amino acids: CASSLETVVDIQYF.

The rearrangement joins TRBV11-1 to TRBJ2-1, with D hard to call. The V gene's germline CDR1 is SGHAT and CDR2 FQDESV (reference sequence). V was clipped by 4 bases and J by 6 bases, with 4 bases between them. CDR3 length: 11 residues. CDR3 sequence (DNA): TGTGCCAGCAGCTCGTTCAATGAGCAGTTCTTC. It translates to CASSSFNEQFF.

The J gene is TRBJ2-7, the V gene TRBV4-1; TRBD2 agrees at 14 bases. After removal of 3 bases from V and 5 bases from J, the junction contained 9 bases not matched to a gene. The CDR3 has 17 amino acids. The germline gives CDR1 MGHRA, CDR2 YSYEKL. For the CDR3, the DNA is TGCGCCAGCAGCCACAGACTAGCGGGGGGGCCTCCTAACGAGCAGTACTTC. Its translation: CASSHRLAGGPPNEQYF.

The V call is TRBV7-2, the J call TRBJ2-5; 10 bases fit TRBD2. V dropped 5 bases and J dropped 4; count of bases not matched to a gene: 1. Germline V gene sequence: CDR1 SGHTA, CDR2 FQGNSA. The CDR3 runs 13 residues. The CDR3 DNA reads TGTGCCAGCAGCCCTAGCGGGGGAGAGACCCAGTACTTC. It translates to CASSPSGGETQYF.

The chain carries TRBV19 and TRBJ2-2, with TRBD2 matching 10 bases. CDR1 is LNHDA, CDR2 SQIVND, per germline (reference sequence). This CDR3 has 16 residues. The V segment lost 4 bases and the J segment 1 base; nucleotides outside the gene matches: 3. CDR3 in DNA: TGTGCCAGTAGTACCGTAGCGGGGGGGAACACCGGGGAGCTGTTTTTT. Amino acid sequence: CASSTVAGGNTGELFF.

The chain couples TRBV10-1 to TRBJ2-7; TRBD1 might be the D (7 bases). V was shortened by 3 bases and J by 2 bases, with 14 bases between the two germline ends. CDR1 is WNHNN and CDR2 is SYGVQD in the germline V gene (reference sequence). This CDR3 spans 15 amino acids. CDR3 sequence: CASSDMAGGTYEQYF. In DNA, the CDR3 is TGCGCCAGCAGTGATATGGCAGGGGGGACCTACGAGCAGTACTTC.

This clone was observed a handful of times. The chain has TRBV15 and TRBJ1-6; 9 positions agree with TRBD1. This CDR3 has 15 residues. The V gene end was trimmed by 6 bases and the J gene end by 7 bases; junction bases not matched to a gene: 7. Germline V gives CDR1 LNHNV, CDR2 YYDKDF (reference sequence). The CDR3 nucleotides read TGTGCCACCAGTAAGCCGGGACAGGGCAATTCACCCCTCCACTTT. It specifies CATSKPGQGNSPLHF.

The V gene is TRBV11-2, the J gene TRBJ2-7; 9 nucleotides align to TRBD2. Germline lookup yields CDR1 SGHAT and CDR2 FQNNGV. J gave up 2 bases and V 1 base, and 3 bases lay outside the gene matches. There are 15 residues in the CDR3. The CDR3 region is CASSLASGTTYEQYF. The CDR3 coding sequence is TGTGCCAGCAGCTTAGCTAGCGGGACCACCTACGAGCAGTACTTC.

The chain employs TRBV11-2 and TRBJ2-3, with D maybe TRBD2 (5 bases). Trimming cost V 5 bases and J 4 bases, with 19 bases left between them. In germline, CDR1 is SGHAT, CDR2 FQNNGV. The CDR3 is 16 residues long. The DNA of the CDR3 is TGTGCCAGCAGCCTCCTTACTAGATCGACGGCAGATACGCAGTATTTT. As protein: CASSLLTRSTADTQYF. Using reference TRBV11-2 and TRBJ2-3 for the parts outside the CDR3, the full variable domain is EAGVAQSPRYKIIEKRQSVAFWCNPISGHATLYWYQQILGQGPKLLIQFQNNGVVDDSQLPKDRFSAERLKGVDSTLKIQPAKLEDSAVYLCASSLLTRSTADTQYFGPGTRLTVL.

This chain connects TRBV11-3 to TRBJ2-2; D perhaps matches TRBD1 (6 bases). Trimming took off 0 bases at V and 4 bases at J, with 12 bases between the two ends. The CDR3 extends over 16 amino acids. The germline gives CDR1 SGHNT, CDR2 YENEEA. CDR3 sequence (DNA): TGTGCCAGCAGCTTAGATGCAGGGGCCCTCACCGGGGAGCTGTTTTTT. It yields the protein CASSLDAGALTGELFF.

This clone was detected only a few times. This sequence joins TRBV11-2 and TRBJ2-7; D is perhaps TRBD2 (6 bases). The germline CDR1 and CDR2 sequences are SGHAT and FQNNGV. Trimming pared 5 bases from V and 7 bases from J, leaving 9 bases between. The CDR3 sequence is 11 residues long. The CDR3 nucleotides read TGTGCCAGCAGCCTTCGGGGGGAGCAGTACTTC. Protein sequence: CASSLRGEQYF.